Reported below is one T cell receptor beta chain. The antigen it recognizes is unknown. Per-nucleotide qualities are absent, and no much larger clonotype sits a single base away. This entry belongs to a study of blood T cell repertoires in COVID-19 (dated by TCRdb to 2019 to 2021). Background for the entire study: Samples from collaborators originated in the United States, Italy and Spain and spanned both the acute and convalescent phases of COVID-19. The prospective study material was composed of cDNA or gDNA derived from T cells, B-cell-depleted T cells, or PBMCs. The dataset comprised deeply sampled blood TCRbeta repertoires from subjects exposed to, actively infected with, or recovered from COVID-19. The repertoires were made available in a free public database intended to serve as a resource for research on the immune response to SARS-CoV-2. The samples were drawn from the first 160 participants of the ongoing ImmuneRACE study and from some 1,300 subjects provided by 6 global collaborators. Nearly every sample came with metadata listing a de-identified subject ID, COVID-19 status, age in years and sex. Where available, HLA class I and class II types were taken from metadata supplied by the sample provider and were not determined by assay-based typing. What the research found in general, with its limitations: The amount of clinical and demographic metadata varied by source and participant and was provided uncurated.

The immunoSEQ Assay, a bias-controlled multiplex PCR, was used to amplify TCRbeta CDR3 regions from genomic DNA. The authors processed their data as follows. Nucleated cell counts per sample were estimated from amplification of reference gene primers within the assay. Sequence reads were collapsed and filtered to measure the absolute abundance of every unique TCRbeta CDR3 rearrangement. For each sample, productive Simpson clonality was calculated as the square root of Simpson's diversity index over productive rearrangements. This is the immuneACCESS table as TCRdb keeps it, with only in-frame sequences that have V and J called. A part of the clones is gone; compared with another copy, unresolved V genes explain less than half, and the rest is unexplained. D and trimming come from the DNA, and the V and J calls and clone size come from that table. This sample is represented by some 300,000 clones; around 88% of them were singletons. The ten most abundant clones make up over 6% of the sample.

Another Seattle source contributed samples from volunteer blood donors who had recovered from COVID-19. Each collaborating institution followed its own protocols to collect whole blood in K2EDTA tubes. Collaborator samples were shipped for TCRbeta analysis as frozen whole blood, isolated PBMCs, or DNA extracted from either sample type. Relative to germline, V is missing 3 bases and J is missing 0 bases, with 12 bases of the junction outside any gene match. CDR1 and CDR2, looked up from the germline V gene (reference sequence), are DFQATT and SNEGSKA. Reading from cysteine to phenylalanine, the CDR3 counts 17 amino acids. Left in the record is the CDR3 DNA by itself, 51 bases read in frame from the first base.

This TCR was sampled from a young woman who had recovered from COVID-19. Sequences were obtained from peripheral blood. The chain is made from TRBV20-1 and TRBJ1-2; 8 central bases correspond to TRBD1. At the DNA level, the sequence is TGCAGTGCTAGTCTGTATCAGGGGGCGTTAGCTAACTATGGCTACACCTTC. Translated, this is CSASLYQGALANYGYTF.